This TCR beta chain was profiled in a study of human T cells and chemical hapten exposure. Study-wide background: Slight differences in pooled library volume were the main source of varying TCR yields across samples.

Findings and limits, study-wide: Patch test score showed a positive correlation with PT1 expanded TCR counts.

Described time point: patch test 1, 2 weeks after DPC sensitization. The treatment here: therapeutic diphenylcyclopropenone sensitization with weekly scalp DPC. This CDR3 is built from 11 residues. Germline V CDR1 and CDR2: MNHEY, SVGEGT. With 6 bases removed from V and 7 bases from J, the gap between germline ends came to 9 bases. The library attached unique molecular identifiers to individual cDNA molecules. TCRdb analysed the RACE reads with MiXCR anew, one entry per CDR3 protein. This table has approximately 400,000 distinct CDR3 sequences, 4% to 5.5% appearing once. For this clonotype: Antigen unknown.

Sequenced material: whole blood, taken in connection with sensitization to the hapten diphenylcyclopropenone (DPC). The genes are TRBV6-2 or TRBV6-3 and TRBJ1-1; D unresolved. This TCR came from a woman aged 45-59 years with alopecia areata. Some clones in this sample may be carry-over from other donors' samples. CDR3 residues: CASSMAFEAFF. CDR3 coding DNA: TGTGCCAGCAGCATGGCGTTTGAAGCTTTCTTT.